Each of the 5 T cell receptor beta chains below was sequenced from the same sample in a study of identical twins (dated by TCRdb to about 2016). The protocol used for the library was 5' RACE. The data were produced on an Illumina HiSeq 2000. TCRdb reprocessed the public reads (quality trimming at Q25 with fastp, clone calling with MiXCR) and kept in-frame beta chains. Rows matching on CDR3 protein sequence are summarized as one entry with the most common DNA and genes. This sample holds approximately 1.8 million distinct CDR3 sequences; under 35% were observed only once. The ten top clones hold about 0.27% of the sample. The sample taken for sequencing was cord blood. These receptor sequences come from a newborn girl in good health.

This clonotype was observed a few times. The V call is TRBV7-9, the J call TRBJ1-5, with TRBD1 as a possible D gene (5 bases). Germline CDR1 and CDR2: SEHNR and FQNEAQ (reference sequence). Trimming stripped 4 bases from V and 0 bases from J, with 13 bases between. This CDR3 spans 16 amino acids. The CDR3 DNA reads TGTGCCAGCAGCTCCTTCCGGGGGACTAGCAATCAGCCCCAGCATTTT. The encoded protein is CASSSFRGTSNQPQHF.

The CDR3 bases are TGTGCCAGCAGTTTTAGGGGGGCTGTGGATGGTGGCACTGAAGCTTTCTTT. Amino acids: CASSFRGAVDGGTEAFF. The chain has TRBV28 and TRBJ1-1, with D possibly being TRBD1 (6 bases). V was clipped by 3 bases and J by 4 bases, with 21 bases between them. Germline loops: CDR1 MDHEN, CDR2 SYDVKM. The CDR3 is 17 residues long.

This chain links TRBV5-8 with TRBJ2-1; 7 bases line up with TRBD1. The last part of the DNA fits TRBJ2-7 better; the J call may be wrong. The CDR3 spans 16 residues. Per germline, CDR1 SGHTS and CDR2 YDEGEE. CDR3 DNA: TGTGCCAGCAGCAGTGGAGACAGGGCAATCTACAATGAGCAGTACTTC. This gives the protein CASSSGDRAIYNEQYF.

The V and J genes are TRBV20-1 and TRBJ1-6, with D perhaps TRBD1 (6 bases). Germline CDR1 reads DFQATT; CDR2 reads SNEGSKA (reference sequence). This CDR3 comprises 16 residues. Trimming took 1 base from V and 4 from J, leaving 14 bases between them. CDR3 in amino acids: CSARVQQGFYNSPLHF. CDR3 sequence (DNA): TGCAGTGCTAGAGTACAACAGGGCTTTTATAATTCACCCCTCCACTTT.

V gene TRBV2 combines with J gene TRBJ2-3; D gene uncertain. The CDR3 extends over 15 amino acids. V lost 8 bases to trimming and J lost 1 base, with 16 bases between them. The germline CDR1 and CDR2 sequences are SNHLY and FYNNEI. Here the CDR3 reads CASASGRHRTDTQYF. The CDR3 region has the DNA TGTGCCAGCGCGTCCGGGCGTCACCGCACAGATACGCAGTATTTT.